A single sample gave rise to the 5 T cell receptor beta chains below, sequenced in a study of early T cells in non-severe SARS-CoV-2 infection. Each CDR3 protein is one row after TCRdb ran MiXCR on the 5' RACE reads. The sample includes some 48,000 distinct CDR3 sequences, around a tenth of them seen just once. Input material: whole blood. The receptors shown here come from an adult who was a healthcare worker with PCR-confirmed SARS-CoV-2 infection or an uninfected control (not recorded which).

The sample holds many counts of this clonotype. V usage is TRBV7-9 and J usage is TRBJ1-1; D is unresolved. Deletions cut 5 bases from V and 1 base from J, with 14 bases between. Germline lookup yields CDR1 SEHNR and CDR2 FQNEAQ (reference sequence). The CDR3 is 15 residues long. The CDR3 reads CASSQRGVRNTEAFF. CDR3 in DNA: TGTGCCAGCAGCCAACGCGGGGTCAGGAACACTGAAGCTTTCTTT.

The table lists this clonotype with many counts. V gene TRBV5-4 combines with J gene TRBJ2-3; TRBD2 agrees at 14 bases. The junction had 12 bases not matched to a gene; V was cut back by 4 bases and J by 5 bases. The CDR3 spans 18 residues. CDR1 is SGHNT, CDR2 YYREEE, per germline (reference sequence). In DNA form, the CDR3 reads TGTGCCAGCAGCGCGTATCGACTAGCGGGAGGGCCCGGAGATACGCAGTATTTT. This encodes CASSAYRLAGGPGDTQYF.

This clonotype has at least ten counts. V usage is TRBV12-3 or TRBV12-4 and J usage is TRBJ1-5; the match to TRBD1 covers 9 bases. The CDR3 contains 19 residues. J lost 0 bases, V lost 1 base, and 10 bases had no gene match. The CDR3 sequence: CASSLVGQGRGYSNQPQHF. CDR3 coding DNA: TGTGCCAGCAGTTTAGTGGGACAGGGAAGGGGCTATAGCAATCAGCCCCAGCATTTT.

This clonotype was seen a handful of times. The chain uses TRBV5-1 and TRBJ2-3; the D gene is possibly TRBD2 (5 bases). CDR1 is SGHRS, CDR2 YFSETQ, per germline. The V end was cut by 4 bases, the J end by 4 bases, with 13 bases between. The CDR3 spans 14 residues. The DNA of the CDR3 is TGCGCCAGCAGCGGGGAGTTCTTGGCAGATACGCAGTATTTT. This sequence encodes CASSGEFLADTQYF.

This clonotype was seen ten or more times. V gene TRBV3-1 combines with J gene TRBJ2-7, with 8 bases aligning to TRBD1. The CDR3 is made up of 14 amino acids. Unmatched junction bases numbered 1, after V lost 3 bases and J lost 0 bases. CDR1 is LGHDT, CDR2 YNNKEL, per germline (reference sequence). CDR3 nucleotides: TGTGCCAGCAGCCAGGACAGGGCCTCCTACGAGCAGTACTTC. Protein: CASSQDRASYEQYF.